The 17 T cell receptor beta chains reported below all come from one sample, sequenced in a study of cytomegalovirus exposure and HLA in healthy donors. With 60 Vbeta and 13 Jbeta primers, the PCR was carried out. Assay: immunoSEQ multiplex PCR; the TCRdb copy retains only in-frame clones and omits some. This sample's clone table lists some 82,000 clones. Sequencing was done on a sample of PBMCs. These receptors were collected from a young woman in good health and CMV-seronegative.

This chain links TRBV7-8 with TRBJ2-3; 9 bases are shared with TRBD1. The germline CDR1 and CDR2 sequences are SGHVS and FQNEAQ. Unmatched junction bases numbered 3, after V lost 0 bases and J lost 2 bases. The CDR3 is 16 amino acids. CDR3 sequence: CASSLAGTGFTDTQYF. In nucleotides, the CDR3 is TGTGCCAGCAGCTTAGCCGGGACAGGGTTCACAGATACGCAGTATTTT.

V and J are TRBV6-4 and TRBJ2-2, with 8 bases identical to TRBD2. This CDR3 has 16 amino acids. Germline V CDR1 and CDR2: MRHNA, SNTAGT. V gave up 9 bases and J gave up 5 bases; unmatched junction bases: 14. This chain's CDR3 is CASPGRGKGGTGELFF. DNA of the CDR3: TGTGCCAGTCCCGGGAGGGGGAAAGGAGGAACCGGGGAGCTGTTTTTT.

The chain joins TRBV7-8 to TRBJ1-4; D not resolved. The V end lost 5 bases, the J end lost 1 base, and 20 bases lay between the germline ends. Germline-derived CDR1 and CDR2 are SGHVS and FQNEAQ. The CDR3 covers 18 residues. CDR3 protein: CASSPTSSLGGTNEKLFF. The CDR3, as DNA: TGTGCCAGCAGCCCTACTTCGAGCCTGGGAGGAACTAATGAAAAACTGTTTTTT.

CDR3 in amino acids: CAWSVRGGNTIYF. The CDR3 DNA is TGTGCCTGGAGTGTAAGAGGCGGAAACACCATATATTTT. V and J are TRBV30 and TRBJ1-3; D remains ambiguous. The CDR3 sequence is 13 residues long. The germline V gene has CDR1 GTSNPN and CDR2 SVGIG (reference sequence). Between the trimmed V and J ends, which lost 0 bases and 4 bases, there was a span of 7 bases.

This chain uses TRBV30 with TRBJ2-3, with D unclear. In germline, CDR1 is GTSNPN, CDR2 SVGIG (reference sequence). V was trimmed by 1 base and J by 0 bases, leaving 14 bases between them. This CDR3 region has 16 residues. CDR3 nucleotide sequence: TGTGCCTGGAGTGCATTCGACTCCGCTAGCACAGATACGCAGTATTTT. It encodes CAWSAFDSASTDTQYF. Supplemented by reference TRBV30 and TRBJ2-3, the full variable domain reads SQTIHQWPATLVQPVGSPLSLECTVEGTSNPNLYWYRQAAGRGLQLLFYSVGIGQISSEVPQNLSASRPQDRQFILSSKKLLLSDSGFYLCAWSAFDSASTDTQYFGPGTRLTVL.

CDR3 protein: CASSEPTRGSNTEAFF. The CDR3 bases are TGTGCCAGCAGTGAACCGACGAGGGGGTCGAACACTGAAGCTTTCTTT. The chain employs TRBV6-1 and TRBJ1-1, with a tentative D call TRBD1 (6 bases). The CDR3 has 16 residues. Germline V gene sequence: CDR1 MNHNS, CDR2 SASEGT. V was shortened by 2 bases and J by 1 base, with 14 bases between the two germline ends.

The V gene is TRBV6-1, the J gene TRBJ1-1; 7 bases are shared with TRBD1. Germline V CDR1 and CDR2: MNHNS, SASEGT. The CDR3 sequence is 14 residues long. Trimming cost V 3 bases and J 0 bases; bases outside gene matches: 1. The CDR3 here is CASSETGMNTEAFF. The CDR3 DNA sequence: TGTGCCAGCAGTGAGACAGGGATGAACACTGAAGCTTTCTTT.

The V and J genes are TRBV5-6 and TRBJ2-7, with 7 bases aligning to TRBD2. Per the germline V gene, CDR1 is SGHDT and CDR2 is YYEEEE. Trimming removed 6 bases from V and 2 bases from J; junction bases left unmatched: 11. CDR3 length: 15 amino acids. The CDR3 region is CASTPGGTVAYEQYF. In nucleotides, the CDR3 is TGTGCCAGCACCCCCGGGGGGACTGTAGCCTACGAGCAGTACTTC.

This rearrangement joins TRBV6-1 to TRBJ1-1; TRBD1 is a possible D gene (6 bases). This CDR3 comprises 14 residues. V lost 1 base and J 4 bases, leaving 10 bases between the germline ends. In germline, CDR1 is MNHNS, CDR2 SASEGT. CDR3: CASSEGGGGTEAFF. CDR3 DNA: TGTGCCAGCAGTGAAGGGGGAGGGGGCACTGAAGCTTTCTTT.

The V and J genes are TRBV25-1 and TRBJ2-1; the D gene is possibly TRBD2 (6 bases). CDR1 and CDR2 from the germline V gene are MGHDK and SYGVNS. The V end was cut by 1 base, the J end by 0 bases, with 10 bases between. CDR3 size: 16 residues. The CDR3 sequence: CASSESGVSSYNEQFF. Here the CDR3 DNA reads TGTGCCAGCAGTGAATCGGGGGTTAGCTCCTACAATGAGCAGTTCTTC.

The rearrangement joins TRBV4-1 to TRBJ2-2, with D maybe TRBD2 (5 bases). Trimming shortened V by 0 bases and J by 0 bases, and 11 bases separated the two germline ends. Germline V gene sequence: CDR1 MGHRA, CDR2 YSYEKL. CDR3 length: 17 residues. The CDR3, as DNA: TGCGCCAGCAGCCAAGATTCAGCCGGGGCGAACACCGGGGAGCTGTTTTTT. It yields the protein CASSQDSAGANTGELFF.

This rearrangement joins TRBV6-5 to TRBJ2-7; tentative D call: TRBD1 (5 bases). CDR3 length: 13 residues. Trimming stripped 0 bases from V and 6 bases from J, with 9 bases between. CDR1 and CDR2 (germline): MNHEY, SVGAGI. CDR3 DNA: TGTGCCAGCAGTTACTCGAATACAGGCGAGCAGTACTTC. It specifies CASSYSNTGEQYF.

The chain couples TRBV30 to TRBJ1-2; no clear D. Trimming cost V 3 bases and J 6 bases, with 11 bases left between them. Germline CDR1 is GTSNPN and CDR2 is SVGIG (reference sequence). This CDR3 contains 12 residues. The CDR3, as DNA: TGTGCCTGGAGGCGCGGGTTGGATGGCTACACCTTC. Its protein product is CAWRRGLDGYTF.

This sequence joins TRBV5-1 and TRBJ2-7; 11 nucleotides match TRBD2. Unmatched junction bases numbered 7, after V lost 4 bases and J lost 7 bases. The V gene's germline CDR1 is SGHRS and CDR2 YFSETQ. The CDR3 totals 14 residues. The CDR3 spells CASSVLAGGGEQYF. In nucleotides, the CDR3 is TGCGCCAGCAGCGTCCTAGCGGGAGGTGGTGAGCAGTACTTC.

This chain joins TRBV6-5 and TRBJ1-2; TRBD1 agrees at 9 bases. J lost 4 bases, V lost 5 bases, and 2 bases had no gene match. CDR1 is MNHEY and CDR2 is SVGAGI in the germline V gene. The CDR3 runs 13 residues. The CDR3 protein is CASSRGQGYGYTF. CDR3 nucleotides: TGTGCCAGCAGTCGGGGACAGGGCTATGGCTACACCTTC.

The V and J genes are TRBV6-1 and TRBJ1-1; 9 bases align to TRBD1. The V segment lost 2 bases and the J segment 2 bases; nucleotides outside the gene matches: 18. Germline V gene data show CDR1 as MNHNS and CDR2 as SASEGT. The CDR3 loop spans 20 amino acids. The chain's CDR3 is CASSEPGGDRAGPLNTEAFF. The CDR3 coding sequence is TGTGCCAGCAGTGAACCTGGCGGGGACAGGGCCGGGCCCCTAAACACTGAAGCTTTCTTT.

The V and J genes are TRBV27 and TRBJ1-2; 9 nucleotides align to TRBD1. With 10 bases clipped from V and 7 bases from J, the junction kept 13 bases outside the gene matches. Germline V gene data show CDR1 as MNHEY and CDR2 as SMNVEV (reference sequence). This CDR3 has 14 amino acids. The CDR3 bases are TGTGCCACCCGGGGACAGGGCCCGCGGGGTGGCTACACCTTC. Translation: CATRGQGPRGGYTF.